The 21 T cell receptor beta chains listed next were all sequenced from one sample in a study of cytomegalovirus exposure and HLA in healthy donors. Amplification used 60 Vbeta primers and 13 Jbeta primers. Using immunoSEQ multiplex PCR, the repertoire was profiled, and TCRdb retains in-frame clones only, with some absent. The data show 130,000 or so clones, around 75% seen once. Sequencing was carried out using PBMCs. Every receptor here comes from a man aged 40-50 years in good health and CMV-seronegative.

The CDR3 spells CASSLEGAQPQHF. The CDR3 DNA reads TGCGCCAGCAGCTTGGAGGGAGCGCAGCCCCAGCATTTT. This chain links TRBV5-1 with TRBJ1-5; D remains ambiguous. Trimming took 0 bases from V and 7 from J, leaving 8 bases between them. The CDR3 covers 13 residues. CDR1 is SGHRS, CDR2 YFSETQ, per germline.

This sequence joins TRBV25-1 and TRBJ1-2; possibly TRBD1 for D (6 bases). CDR1 is MGHDK, CDR2 SYGVNS, per germline. The ends were cut back, 8 bases at V and 13 bases at J, with 11 bases in the middle. This CDR3 region has 9 residues. DNA for the CDR3: TGTGCCAGCGGGGACACGGGCACCTTC. Translation gives CASGDTGTF.

The rearrangement uses TRBV9 and TRBJ1-2; the match to TRBD1 covers 7 bases. This CDR3 has 15 residues. Trimming cost V 3 bases and J 4 bases; bases outside gene matches: 9. Germline assignment: CDR1 SGDLS and CDR2 YYNGEE. The CDR3, as DNA: TGTGCCAGCAGCGCCCGGACAGGACCTTCCTATGGCTACACCTTC. Translation: CASSARTGPSYGYTF.

The chain joins TRBV7-2 to TRBJ2-2; 10 bases are shared with TRBD2. J lost 4 bases, V lost 6 bases, and 5 bases had no gene match. Germline assignment: CDR1 SGHTA and CDR2 FQGNSA. The CDR3 loop spans 15 amino acids. The CDR3 DNA is TGTGCCAGCAGTCTAGCGGGGGAAAGCACCGGGGAGCTGTTTTTT. Translated, it gives CASSLAGESTGELFF. Looking up the rest from reference TRBV7-2 and TRBJ2-2 gives the full variable domain: GAGVSQSPSNKVTEKGKDVELRCDPISGHTALYWYRQSLGQGLEFLIYFQGNSAPDKSGLPSDRFSAERTGGSVSTLTIQRTQQEDSAVYLCASSLAGESTGELFFGEGSRLTVL.

In its sample, this clone was seen once. The chain employs TRBV6-5 and TRBJ2-7, with 8 bases lining up with TRBD2. After removal of 5 bases from V and 2 bases from J, the junction contained 8 bases not matched to a gene. This CDR3 is built from 15 residues. The V gene's germline CDR1 is MNHEY and CDR2 SVGAGI. The CDR3 here is CASSPRAGATYEQYF. The CDR3 coding sequence is TGTGCCAGCAGTCCCCGAGCGGGGGCCACCTACGAGCAGTACTTC.

The V and J genes are TRBV5-1 and TRBJ1-1; 8 nucleotides align to TRBD1. The CDR3 is 15 residues long. Germline CDR1 reads SGHRS; CDR2 reads YFSETQ. V was clipped by 4 bases and J by 3 bases; unmatched bases: 8. The CDR3 DNA follows: TGCGCCAGCAGCGTCAGGGGGCGAGGGGACACTGAAGCTTTCTTT. Translating gives CASSVRGRGDTEAFF.

The J gene is TRBJ2-3, the V gene TRBV14, with D possibly being TRBD1 (5 bases). The length of the CDR3 is 15 residues. Trimming pared 1 base from V and 6 bases from J, leaving 14 bases between. Germline V gene lookup returns CDR1 SGHDN and CDR2 FVKESK. The CDR3 spells CASSQVGQGIDTQYF. Here the CDR3 DNA reads TGTGCCAGCAGCCAAGTCGGTCAGGGTATTGATACGCAGTATTTT.

In this sample, this clone turned up a few times. The V and J genes are TRBV5-1 and TRBJ1-1; 9 bases are shared with TRBD1. From germline, CDR1 is SGHRS and CDR2 YFSETQ. V was clipped by 4 bases and J by 5 bases; unmatched bases: 6. This CDR3 has 14 amino acids. CDR3 in amino acids: CASSPGQGSTEAFF. DNA of the CDR3: TGCGCCAGCAGCCCGGGACAGGGATCGACTGAAGCTTTCTTT.

The chain couples TRBV7-3 to TRBJ2-1; 7 nucleotides line up with TRBD1. V dropped 5 bases and J dropped 5; count of bases not matched to a gene: 9. CDR3 length equals 15 residues. The germline V gene encodes CDR1 SGHTA and CDR2 FQGTGA. This chain's CDR3 is CASSEGGYANNEQFF. CDR3 nucleotides: TGTGCCAGCAGCGAAGGGGGCTACGCTAACAATGAGCAGTTCTTC.

There are a few counts of this clone. The chain employs TRBV5-1 and TRBJ2-7; TRBD1 might be the D (6 bases). CDR3 size: 15 residues. With 6 bases removed from V and 2 bases from J, the gap between germline ends came to 18 bases. Germline loops: CDR1 SGHRS, CDR2 YFSETQ. The CDR3 sequence is CASNTGTPNTYEQYF. The CDR3 DNA reads as TGCGCCAGCAACACCGGGACACCCAACACCTACGAGCAGTACTTC.

The rearrangement uses TRBV7-3 and TRBJ2-1, with D hard to call. The CDR3 contains 13 residues. Germline CDR1 reads SGHTA; CDR2 reads FQGTGA. Trimming stripped 5 bases from V and 3 bases from J, with 8 bases between. The CDR3 sequence: CASSLDIYNEQFF. The CDR3 DNA is TGTGCCAGCAGCCTAGATATCTACAATGAGCAGTTCTTC. The full variable domain, completed using reference TRBV7-3 and TRBJ2-1, is GAGVSQTPSNKVTEKGKYVELRCDPISGHTALYWYRQSLGQGPEFLIYFQGTGAADDSGLPNDRFFAVRPEGSVSTLKIQRTERGDSAVYLCASSLDIYNEQFFGPGTRLTVL.

V is TRBV28 and J is TRBJ2-7; 8 positions agree with TRBD1. Germline V gene sequence: CDR1 MDHEN, CDR2 SYDVKM. This CDR3 has 17 residues. V lost 4 bases, J lost 1 base, and 12 bases stayed unmatched. CDR3 loop: CASSYPPTGVRSYEQYF. In DNA, the CDR3 is TGTGCCAGCAGTTACCCCCCGACAGGGGTTAGATCCTACGAGCAGTACTTC.

J is TRBJ2-6 and V is TRBV21-1; the table's D call TRBD1 went unverified against the DNA. TRBV21-1 is designated a pseudogene. The CDR3 sequence is 15 residues long. In nucleotides, the CDR3 is TGTGCCAACATTCACAGGGGGCAAGGGGCCAACGTCCTGACTTTC. Amino acid sequence: CANIHRGQGANVLTF.

The gene calls are TRBV29-1 and TRBJ1-2, with D hard to call. Germline V gene data show CDR1 as SQVTM and CDR2 as ANQGSEA. The CDR3 has 13 residues. V lost 5 bases to trimming and J lost 3 bases, with 13 bases between them. DNA for the CDR3: TGCAGCGTTAGGCCCGATCTAGACTATGGCTACACCTTC. As protein: CSVRPDLDYGYTF.

This clone was found a few times. The chain carries TRBV5-1 and TRBJ1-6, with D uncertain. Trimming removed 5 bases from V and 0 bases from J, with 12 bases in between. The CDR3 spans 16 residues. Germline V gives CDR1 SGHRS, CDR2 YFSETQ. CDR3 residues: CASRRDGLSYNSPLHF. The CDR3 DNA is TGCGCCAGCAGACGAGACGGACTCTCCTATAATTCACCCCTCCACTTT.

J is TRBJ2-3 and V is TRBV9; TRBD2 matches at 9 bases. Looked up from germline, CDR1 is SGDLS and CDR2 is YYNGEE. Germline trimming cut 1 base from V and 7 bases from J; bases unmatched to any gene: 13. The CDR3 length is 17 residues. The DNA of the CDR3 is TGTGCCAGCAGCGTATCTTTGACTAGCGGTTCAGTATATACGCAGTATTTT. Translating it yields CASSVSLTSGSVYTQYF.

V gene TRBV5-1 combines with J gene TRBJ2-7; the match to TRBD1 covers 8 bases. The CDR3 extends over 16 amino acids. The V segment lost 3 bases and the J segment 2 bases; nucleotides outside the gene matches: 10. The germline V gene encodes CDR1 SGHRS and CDR2 YFSETQ. This CDR3 is CASSSGTGGVTYEQYF. The CDR3 nucleotides read TGCGCCAGCAGCTCTGGGACAGGCGGGGTAACCTACGAGCAGTACTTC.

The gene calls are TRBV27 and TRBJ1-4; D is ambiguous. This CDR3 spans 12 amino acids. V dropped 3 bases and J dropped 8 bases, with 7 bases sitting between them. Germline V CDR1 and CDR2: MNHEY, SMNVEV (reference sequence). The CDR3 sequence is CASSFPGEKLFF. CDR3 bases: TGTGCCAGCAGTTTCCCGGGAGAAAAACTGTTTTTT. Combining the CDR3 with reference TRBV27 and TRBJ1-4 gives the whole variable domain EAQVTQNPRYLITVTGKKLTVTCSQNMNHEYMSWYRQDPGLGLRQIYYSMNVEVTDKGDVPEGYKVSRKEKRNFPLILESPSPNQTSLYFCASSFPGEKLFFGSGTQLSVL.

This clone was observed a handful of times. Other DNA sequences in the same sample also yield this CDR3. The chain links TRBV5-1 to TRBJ1-1; 8 nucleotides align to TRBD1. The trim removed 4 bases at V and 4 bases at J, leaving 6 bases unmatched. In germline, CDR1 is SGHRS, CDR2 YFSETQ. This CDR3 has 14 amino acids. CDR3: CASSLGTGGTEAFF. The DNA of the CDR3 is TGCGCCAGCAGCCTCGGTACAGGGGGCACTGAAGCTTTCTTT.

A few counts support this clone. This chain connects TRBV5-4 to TRBJ2-7; 7 bases match TRBD1. Germline V gives CDR1 SGHNT, CDR2 YYREEE (reference sequence). This CDR3 region has 14 residues. Trimming took 4 bases from V and 2 from J; bases not matched to a gene: 6. DNA for the CDR3: TGTGCCAGCAGCCACCGGGACAGAGCCTACGAGCAGTACTTC. This codes for CASSHRDRAYEQYF. The full variable domain, its missing parts supplied by reference TRBV5-4 and TRBJ2-7, is ETGVTQSPTHLIKTRGQQVTLRCSSQSGHNTVSWYQQALGQGPQFIFQYYREEENGRGNFPPRFSGLQFPNYSSELNVNALELDDSALYLCASSHRDRAYEQYFGPGTRLTVT.

The genes are TRBV7-2 and TRBJ2-1; 9 bases fit TRBD1. Germline CDR1 reads SGHTA; CDR2 reads FQGNSA. The CDR3 contains 15 residues. J gave up 4 bases and V 3 bases, and 4 bases lay outside the gene matches. The CDR3 DNA reads as TGTGCCAGCAGCTTTGGACAGGGGATATACAATGAGCAGTTCTTC. It is translated as CASSFGQGIYNEQFF.